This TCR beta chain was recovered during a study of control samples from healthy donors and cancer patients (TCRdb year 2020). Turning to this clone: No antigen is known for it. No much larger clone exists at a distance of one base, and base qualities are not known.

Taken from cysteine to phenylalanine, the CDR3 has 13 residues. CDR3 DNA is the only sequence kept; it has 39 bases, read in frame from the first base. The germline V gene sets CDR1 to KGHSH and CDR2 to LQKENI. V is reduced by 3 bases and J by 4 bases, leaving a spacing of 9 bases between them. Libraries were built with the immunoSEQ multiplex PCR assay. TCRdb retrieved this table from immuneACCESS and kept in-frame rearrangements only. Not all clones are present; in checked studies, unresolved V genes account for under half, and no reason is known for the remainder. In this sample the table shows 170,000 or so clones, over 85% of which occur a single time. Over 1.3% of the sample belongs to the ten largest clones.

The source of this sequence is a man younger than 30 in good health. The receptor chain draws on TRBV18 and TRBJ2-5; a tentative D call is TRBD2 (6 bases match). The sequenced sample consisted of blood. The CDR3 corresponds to CASSPEGGETQYF. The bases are TGTGCCAGCTCACCGGAGGGAGGAGAGACCCAGTACTTC. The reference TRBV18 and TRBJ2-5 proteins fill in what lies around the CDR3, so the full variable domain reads NAGVMQNPRHLVRRRGQEARLRCSPMKGHSHVYWYRQLPEEGLKFMVYLQKENIIDESGMPKERFSAEFPKEGPSILRIQQVVRGDSAAYFCASSPEGGETQYFGPGTRLLVL.